The clone carrying this T cell receptor beta chain turned up a few times. Its antigen is not known. Germline V gene lookup returns CDR1 SQVTM and CDR2 ANQGSEA. CDR3 length: 11 amino acids. Trimming took off 7 bases at V and 8 bases at J, with 14 bases between the two ends. This sample stems from a study of regulatory T cells in long-lasting Graves disease. Overall study: Antithyroid drug exposure in newly diagnosed Graves' patients had lasted under 3 months. Study observations and caveats: Gene preferences differed: TRBV28, TRBJ1-2, TRBJ2-5 in persistent cases. Graves' patients with persistent disease showed TCR diversity lower than patients newly diagnosed.

Combining iRepertoire HTBI primers with Arm-PCR of CDR3 regions, the authors built TCR beta libraries. TCRdb re-derived calls from the multiplex PCR reads in MiXCR, one entry per CDR3 protein. The table shows approximately 560,000 distinct CDR3 sequences, with around 15% occurring only once. Time point defined: newly diagnosed GD, antithyroid drugs for less than 3 months. The TCR library was prepared using RNA isolated from PBMCs. These data were likewise used in another study, on T cells in Graves' hyperthyroidism and ophthalmopathy.

This sequence was found in a man in his late teens or twenties with Graves disease. V gene TRBV29-1 combines with J gene TRBJ1-2; possibly TRBD1 for D (6 bases). The specimen comprised peripheral blood mononuclear cells (PBMCs), sampled at new diagnosis, from a patient treated with antithyroid drugs. The CDR3 is CSGQASLGYTF. CDR3 DNA sequence: TGCAGCGGACAGGCGAGCCTGGGCTACACCTTC.